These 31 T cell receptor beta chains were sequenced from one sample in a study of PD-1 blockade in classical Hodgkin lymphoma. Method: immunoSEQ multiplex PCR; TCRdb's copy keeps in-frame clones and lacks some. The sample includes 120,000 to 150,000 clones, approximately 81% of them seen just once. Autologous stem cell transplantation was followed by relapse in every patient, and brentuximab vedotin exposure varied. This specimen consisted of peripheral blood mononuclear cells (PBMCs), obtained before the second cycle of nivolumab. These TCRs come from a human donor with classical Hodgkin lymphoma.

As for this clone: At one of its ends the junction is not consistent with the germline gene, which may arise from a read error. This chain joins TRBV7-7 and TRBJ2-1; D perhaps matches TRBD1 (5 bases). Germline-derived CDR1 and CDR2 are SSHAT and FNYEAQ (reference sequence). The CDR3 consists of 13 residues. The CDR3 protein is CASSRLQGNEQFF. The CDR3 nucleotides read TGTGCTAGCAGCCGATTGCAGGGTAATGAGCAGTTCTTC.

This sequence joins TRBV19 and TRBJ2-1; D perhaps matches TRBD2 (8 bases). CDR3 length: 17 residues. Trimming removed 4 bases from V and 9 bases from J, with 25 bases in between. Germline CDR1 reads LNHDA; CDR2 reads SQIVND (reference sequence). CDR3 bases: TGTGCCAGTAGTACTGTGGGGACTAGAGGGGGCCGGGGTGAGCAGTTCTTC. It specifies CASSTVGTRGGRGEQFF.

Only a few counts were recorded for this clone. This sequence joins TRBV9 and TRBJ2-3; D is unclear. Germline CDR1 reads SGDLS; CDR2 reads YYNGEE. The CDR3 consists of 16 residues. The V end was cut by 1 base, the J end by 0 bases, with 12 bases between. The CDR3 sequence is CASSVMVGTSTDTQYF. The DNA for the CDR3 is TGTGCCAGCAGCGTAATGGTCGGTACTAGCACAGATACGCAGTATTTT.

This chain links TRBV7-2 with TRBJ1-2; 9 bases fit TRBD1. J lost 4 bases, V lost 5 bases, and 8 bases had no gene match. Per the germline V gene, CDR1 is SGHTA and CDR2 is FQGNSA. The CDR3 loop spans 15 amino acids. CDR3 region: CASSNFGTGPYGYTF. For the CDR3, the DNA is TGTGCCAGCAGCAATTTTGGGACAGGGCCCTATGGCTACACCTTC.

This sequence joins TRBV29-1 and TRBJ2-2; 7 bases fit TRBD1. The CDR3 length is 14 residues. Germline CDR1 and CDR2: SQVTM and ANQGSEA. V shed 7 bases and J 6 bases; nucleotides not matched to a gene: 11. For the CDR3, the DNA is TGCAGCGCTAGAGGGACAGACCAACCCGGGGAGCTGTTTTTT. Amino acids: CSARGTDQPGELFF.

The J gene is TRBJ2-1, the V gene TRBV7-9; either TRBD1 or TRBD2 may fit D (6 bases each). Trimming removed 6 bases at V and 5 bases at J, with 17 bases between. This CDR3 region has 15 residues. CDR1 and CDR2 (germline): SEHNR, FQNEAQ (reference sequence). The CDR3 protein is CASSQPGGLDNEQFF. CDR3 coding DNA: TGTGCCAGCAGTCAACCCGGGGGCCTGGACAATGAGCAGTTCTTC.

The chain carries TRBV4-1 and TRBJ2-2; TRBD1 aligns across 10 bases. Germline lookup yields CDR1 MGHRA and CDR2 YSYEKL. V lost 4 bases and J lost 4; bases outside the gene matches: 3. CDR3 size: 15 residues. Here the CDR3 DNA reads TGCGCCAGCAGCCTAAGGACAGGGGGCACCGGGGAGCTGTTTTTT. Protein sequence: CASSLRTGGTGELFF.

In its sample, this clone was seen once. The CDR3 loop reads CASSLGTGELFF. The DNA of the CDR3 is TGTGCCAGCAGCTTAGGGACCGGGGAGCTGTTTTTT. J is TRBJ2-2 and V is TRBV11-2; D not resolved. Germline lookup yields CDR1 SGHAT and CDR2 FQNNGV. CDR3 length: 12 amino acids. V lost 1 base, J lost 5 bases, and 2 bases lay in between.

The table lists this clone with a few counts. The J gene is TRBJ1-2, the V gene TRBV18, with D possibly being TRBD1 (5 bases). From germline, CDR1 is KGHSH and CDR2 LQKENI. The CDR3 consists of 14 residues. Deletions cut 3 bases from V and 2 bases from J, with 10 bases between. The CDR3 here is CASSPGGSNYGYTF. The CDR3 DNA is TGTGCCAGCTCACCGGGGGGTAGCAACTATGGCTACACCTTC.

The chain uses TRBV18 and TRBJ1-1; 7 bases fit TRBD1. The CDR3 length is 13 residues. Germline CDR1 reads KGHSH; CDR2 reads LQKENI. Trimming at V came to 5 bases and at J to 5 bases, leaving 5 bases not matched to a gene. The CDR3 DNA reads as TGTGCCAGCTCATCGACAGGGAGTACTGAAGCTTTCTTT. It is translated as CASSSTGSTEAFF.

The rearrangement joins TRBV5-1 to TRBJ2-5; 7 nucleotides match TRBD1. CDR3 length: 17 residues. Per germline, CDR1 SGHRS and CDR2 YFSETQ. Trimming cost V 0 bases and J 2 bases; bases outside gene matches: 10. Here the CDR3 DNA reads TGCGCCAGCAGCTTGGCCGGCCCAGGGACAGCTCAAGAGACCCAGTACTTC. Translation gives CASSLAGPGTAQETQYF.

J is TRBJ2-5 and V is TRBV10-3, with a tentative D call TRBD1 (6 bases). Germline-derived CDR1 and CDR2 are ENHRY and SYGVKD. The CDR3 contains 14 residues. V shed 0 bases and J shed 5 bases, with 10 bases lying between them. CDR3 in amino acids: CAISESTGWETQYF. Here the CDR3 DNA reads TGTGCCATCAGTGAGTCAACAGGGTGGGAGACCCAGTACTTC.

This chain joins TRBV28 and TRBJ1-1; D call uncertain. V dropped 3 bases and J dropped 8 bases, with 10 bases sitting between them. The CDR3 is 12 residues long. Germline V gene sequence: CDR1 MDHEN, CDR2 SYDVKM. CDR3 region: CASSFRFVEAFF. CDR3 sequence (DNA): TGTGCCAGCAGTTTCAGATTTGTAGAAGCTTTCTTT.

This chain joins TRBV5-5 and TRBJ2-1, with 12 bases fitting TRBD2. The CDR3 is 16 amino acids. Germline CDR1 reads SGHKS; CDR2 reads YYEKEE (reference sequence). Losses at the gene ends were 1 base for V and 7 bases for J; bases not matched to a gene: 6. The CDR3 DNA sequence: TGTGCCAGCAGCTTGCGACTAGCGGGGGAGTGGAATGAGCAGTTCTTC. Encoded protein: CASSLRLAGEWNEQFF.

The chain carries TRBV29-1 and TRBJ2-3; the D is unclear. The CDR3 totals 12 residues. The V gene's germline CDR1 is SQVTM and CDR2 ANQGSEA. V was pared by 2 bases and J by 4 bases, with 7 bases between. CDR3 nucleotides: TGCAGCGTTGAATACCAGGCAGATACGCAGTATTTT. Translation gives CSVEYQADTQYF.

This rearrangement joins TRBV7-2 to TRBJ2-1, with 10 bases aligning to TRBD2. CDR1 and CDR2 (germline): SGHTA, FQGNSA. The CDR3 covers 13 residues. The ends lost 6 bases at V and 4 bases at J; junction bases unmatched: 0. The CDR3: CASRTSGYNEQFF. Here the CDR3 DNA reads TGTGCCAGCAGGACTAGCGGGTACAATGAGCAGTTCTTC.

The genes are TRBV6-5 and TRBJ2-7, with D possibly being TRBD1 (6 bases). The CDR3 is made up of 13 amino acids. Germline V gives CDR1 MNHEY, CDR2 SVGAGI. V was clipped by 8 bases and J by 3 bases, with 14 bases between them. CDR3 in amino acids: CASLPTGFYEQYF. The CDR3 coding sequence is TGTGCCAGCCTACCGACAGGCTTCTACGAGCAGTACTTC.

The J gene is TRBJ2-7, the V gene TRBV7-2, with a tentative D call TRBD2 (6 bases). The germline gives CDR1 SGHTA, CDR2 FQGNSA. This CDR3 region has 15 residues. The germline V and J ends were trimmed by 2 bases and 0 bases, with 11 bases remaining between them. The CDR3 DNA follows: TGTGCCAGCAGCTTAAATCGGGGGTCCTCCTACGAGCAGTACTTC. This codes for CASSLNRGSSYEQYF. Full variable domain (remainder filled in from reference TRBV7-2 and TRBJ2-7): GAGVSQSPSNKVTEKGKDVELRCDPISGHTALYWYRQSLGQGLEFLIYFQGNSAPDKSGLPSDRFSAERTGGSVSTLTIQRTQQEDSAVYLCASSLNRGSSYEQYFGPGTRLTVT.

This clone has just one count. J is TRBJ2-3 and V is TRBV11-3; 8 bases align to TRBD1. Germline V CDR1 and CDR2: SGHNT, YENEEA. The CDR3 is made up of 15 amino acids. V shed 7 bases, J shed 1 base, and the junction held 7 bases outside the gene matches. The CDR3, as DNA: TGTGCCAGCACCCAGGTGGGACAGGGCACAGATACGCAGTATTTT. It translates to CASTQVGQGTDTQYF.

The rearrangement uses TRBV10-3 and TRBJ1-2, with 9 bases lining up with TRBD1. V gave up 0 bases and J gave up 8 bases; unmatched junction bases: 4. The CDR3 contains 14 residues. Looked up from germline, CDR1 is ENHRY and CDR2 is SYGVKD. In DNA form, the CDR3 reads TGTGCCATCAGTGAGTCACAGGGGGCGGAGGGCTACACCTTC. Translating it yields CAISESQGAEGYTF.

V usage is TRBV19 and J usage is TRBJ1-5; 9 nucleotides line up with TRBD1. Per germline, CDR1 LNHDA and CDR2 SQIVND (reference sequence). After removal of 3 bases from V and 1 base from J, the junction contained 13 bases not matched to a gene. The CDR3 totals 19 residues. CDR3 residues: CASSMHVVGDRGSNQPQHF. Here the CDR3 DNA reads TGTGCCAGTAGTATGCATGTAGTTGGTGACAGGGGGAGCAATCAGCCCCAGCATTTT.

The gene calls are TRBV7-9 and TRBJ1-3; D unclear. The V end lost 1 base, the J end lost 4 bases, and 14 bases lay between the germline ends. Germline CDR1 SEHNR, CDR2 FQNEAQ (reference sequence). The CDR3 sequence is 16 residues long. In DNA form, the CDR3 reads TGTGCCAGCAGCTTAGATCCGTACTCATTAGGAAACACCATATATTTT. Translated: CASSLDPYSLGNTIYF.

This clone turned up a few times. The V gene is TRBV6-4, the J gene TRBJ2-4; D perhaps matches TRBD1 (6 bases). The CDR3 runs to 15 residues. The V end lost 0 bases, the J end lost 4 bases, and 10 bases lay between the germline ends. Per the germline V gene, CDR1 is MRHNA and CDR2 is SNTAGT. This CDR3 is CASSDSATGKNIQYF. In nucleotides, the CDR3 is TGTGCCAGCAGTGACTCGGCTACAGGGAAAAACATTCAGTACTTC.

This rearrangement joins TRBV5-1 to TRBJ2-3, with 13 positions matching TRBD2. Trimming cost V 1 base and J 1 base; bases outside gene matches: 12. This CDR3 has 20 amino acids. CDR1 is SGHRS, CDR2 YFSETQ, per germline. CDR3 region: CASSLNGLAGDVWGTDTQYF. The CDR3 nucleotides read TGCGCCAGCAGCTTGAACGGACTAGCGGGAGATGTGTGGGGCACAGATACGCAGTATTTT.

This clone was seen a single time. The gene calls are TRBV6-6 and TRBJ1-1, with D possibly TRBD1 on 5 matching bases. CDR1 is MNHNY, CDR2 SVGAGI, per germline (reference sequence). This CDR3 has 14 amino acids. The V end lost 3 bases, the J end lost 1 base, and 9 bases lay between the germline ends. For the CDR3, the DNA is TGTGCCAGCAGTTATATCCAGGGGAACACTGAAGCTTTCTTT. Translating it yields CASSYIQGNTEAFF.

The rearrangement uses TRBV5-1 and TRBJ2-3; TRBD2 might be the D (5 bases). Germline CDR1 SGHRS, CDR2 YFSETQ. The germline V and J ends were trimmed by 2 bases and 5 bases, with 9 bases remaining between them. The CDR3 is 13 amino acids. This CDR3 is CASSFRGIDTQYF. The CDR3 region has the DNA TGCGCCAGCAGCTTTCGGGGTATAGATACGCAGTATTTT.

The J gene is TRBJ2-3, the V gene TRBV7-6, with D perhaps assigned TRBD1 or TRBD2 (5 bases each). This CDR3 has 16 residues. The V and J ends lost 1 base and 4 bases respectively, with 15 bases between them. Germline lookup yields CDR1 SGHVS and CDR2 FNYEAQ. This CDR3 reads CASSLVAGRMADTQYF. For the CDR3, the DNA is TGTGCCAGCAGCTTAGTGGCAGGGAGAATGGCAGATACGCAGTATTTT.

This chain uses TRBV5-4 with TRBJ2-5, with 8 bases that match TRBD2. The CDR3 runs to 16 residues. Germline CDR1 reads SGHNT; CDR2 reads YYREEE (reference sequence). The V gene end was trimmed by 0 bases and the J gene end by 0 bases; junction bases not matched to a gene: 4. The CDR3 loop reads CASSLAGGGNQETQYF. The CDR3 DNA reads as TGTGCCAGCAGCTTGGCCGGCGGGGGGAACCAAGAGACCCAGTACTTC.

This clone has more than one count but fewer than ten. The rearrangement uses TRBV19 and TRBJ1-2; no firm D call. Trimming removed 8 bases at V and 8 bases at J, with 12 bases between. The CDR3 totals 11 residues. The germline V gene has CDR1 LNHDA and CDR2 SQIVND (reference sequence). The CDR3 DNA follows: TGTGCCAGTGAGGGCTTTGGAGGCTACACCTTC. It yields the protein CASEGFGGYTF.

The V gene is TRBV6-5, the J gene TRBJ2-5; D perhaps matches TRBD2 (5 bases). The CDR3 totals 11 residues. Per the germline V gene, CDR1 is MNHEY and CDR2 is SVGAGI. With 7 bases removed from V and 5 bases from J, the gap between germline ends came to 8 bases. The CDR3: CASNRGETQYF. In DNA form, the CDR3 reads TGTGCCAGCAACAGAGGGGAGACCCAGTACTTC.

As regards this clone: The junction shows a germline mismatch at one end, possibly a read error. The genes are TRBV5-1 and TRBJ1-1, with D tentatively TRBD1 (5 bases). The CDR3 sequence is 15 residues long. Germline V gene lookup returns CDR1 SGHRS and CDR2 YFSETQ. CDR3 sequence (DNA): TGCGCCAGCAGTGGTCTCAGGGCGGGGAACCCTGAAGCTTTCTTT. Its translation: CASSGLRAGNPEAFF. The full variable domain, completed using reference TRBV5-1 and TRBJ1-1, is KAGVTQTPRYLIKTRGQQVTLSCSPISGHRSVSWYQQTPGQGLQFLFEYFSETQRNKGNFPGRFSGRQFSNSRSEMNVSTLELGDSALYLCASSGLRAGNPEAFFGQGTRLTVV.